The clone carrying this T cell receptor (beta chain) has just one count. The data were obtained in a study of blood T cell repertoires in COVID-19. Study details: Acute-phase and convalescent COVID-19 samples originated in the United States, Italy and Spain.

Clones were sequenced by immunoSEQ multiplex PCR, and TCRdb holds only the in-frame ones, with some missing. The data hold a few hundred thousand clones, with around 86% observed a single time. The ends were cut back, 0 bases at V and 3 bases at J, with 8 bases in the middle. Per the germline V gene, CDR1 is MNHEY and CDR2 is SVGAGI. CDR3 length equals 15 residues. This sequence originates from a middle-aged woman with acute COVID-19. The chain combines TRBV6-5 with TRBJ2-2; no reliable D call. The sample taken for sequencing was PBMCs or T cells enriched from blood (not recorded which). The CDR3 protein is CASSYSRGYTGELFF. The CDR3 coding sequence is TGTGCCAGCAGTTACTCCCGCGGTTACACCGGGGAGCTGTTTTTT.